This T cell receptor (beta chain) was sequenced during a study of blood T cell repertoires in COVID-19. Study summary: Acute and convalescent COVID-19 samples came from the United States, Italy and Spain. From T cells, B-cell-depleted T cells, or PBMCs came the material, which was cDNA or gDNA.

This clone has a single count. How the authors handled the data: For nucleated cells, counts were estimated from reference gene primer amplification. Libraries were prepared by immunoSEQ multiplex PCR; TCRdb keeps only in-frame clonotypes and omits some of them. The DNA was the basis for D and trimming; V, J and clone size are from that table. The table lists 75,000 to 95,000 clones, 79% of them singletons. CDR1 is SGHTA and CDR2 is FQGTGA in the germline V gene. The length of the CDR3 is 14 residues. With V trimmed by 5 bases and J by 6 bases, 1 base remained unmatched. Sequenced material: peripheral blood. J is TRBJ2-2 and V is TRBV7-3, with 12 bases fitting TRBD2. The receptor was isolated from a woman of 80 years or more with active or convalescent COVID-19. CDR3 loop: CASSLAGGPGELFF. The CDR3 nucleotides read TGTGCCAGCAGCCTAGCGGGAGGGCCCGGGGAGCTGTTTTTT.